Listed here are 16 T cell receptor beta chains from one sample, sequenced in a study of cytomegalovirus exposure and HLA in healthy donors. PCR employed 60 Vbeta and 13 Jbeta primers. Sequencing used immunoSEQ multiplex PCR; TCRdb keeps in-frame clones, though not all of them. Of around 130,000 clones in the sample, roughly two thirds were seen once. The specimen was PBMCs. The receptors derive from a young man in good health and CMV-seropositive.

The gene calls are TRBV5-1 and TRBJ2-3, with a tentative D call TRBD2 (6 bases). Germline V gene data show CDR1 as SGHRS and CDR2 as YFSETQ. Trimming took off 3 bases at V and 5 bases at J, with 16 bases between the two ends. CDR3 length: 15 residues. The CDR3 here is CASSSGLLGRDTQYF. The CDR3 DNA sequence: TGCGCCAGCAGCTCCGGACTATTAGGGAGAGATACGCAGTATTTT.

The chain uses TRBV4-3 and TRBJ1-2; D perhaps matches TRBD1 (6 bases). CDR3 length: 15 amino acids. With 3 bases removed from V and 4 bases from J, the gap between germline ends came to 15 bases. The germline V gene encodes CDR1 LGHNA and CDR2 YSLEER. CDR3 DNA sequence: TGCGCCAGCAGCCAGGATACAGGGATTGGCTATGGCTACACCTTC. The encoded protein is CASSQDTGIGYGYTF.

The genes are TRBV19 and TRBJ2-2, with D maybe TRBD1 (5 bases). The V gene's germline CDR1 is LNHDA and CDR2 SQIVND (reference sequence). The CDR3 sequence is 14 residues long. Trimming cost V 4 bases and J 5 bases, with 11 bases left between them. The CDR3 bases are TGTGCCAGTAGTAGGCAGGGTGGGACCGGGGAGCTGTTTTTT. This translates into CASSRQGGTGELFF.

The J gene is TRBJ2-2, the V gene TRBV5-4, with TRBD2 identical over 7 bases. J lost 5 bases, V lost 4 bases, and 5 bases had no gene match. Germline V gene lookup returns CDR1 SGHNT and CDR2 YYREEE (reference sequence). The length of the CDR3 is 14 residues. The CDR3 reads CASSGKAGTGELFF. For the CDR3, the DNA is TGTGCCAGCAGCGGGAAAGCGGGGACCGGGGAGCTGTTTTTT.

The V call is TRBV7-9, the J call TRBJ2-2, with D perhaps matching TRBD2 (5 bases). V was pared by 8 bases and J by 3 bases, with 10 bases between. Germline values: CDR1 SEHNR, CDR2 FQNEAQ (reference sequence). CDR3 length equals 13 residues. CDR3 sequence (DNA): TGTGCCAGCGGGAGAGTAGACACCGGGGAGCTGTTTTTT. Translated, it gives CASGRVDTGELFF.

This chain links TRBV5-1 with TRBJ2-7; 8 bases are a match to TRBD2. Per the germline V gene, CDR1 is SGHRS and CDR2 is YFSETQ. The CDR3 contains 14 residues. V shed 1 base and J 3 bases; nucleotides not matched to a gene: 3. CDR3 coding DNA: TGCGCCAGCAGCTTGCTTAGCGGGATCTACGAGCAGTACTTC. Its translation is CASSLLSGIYEQYF.

The J gene is TRBJ1-5, the V gene TRBV6-6, with 10 bases that match TRBD1. The V gene end was trimmed by 2 bases and the J gene end by 6 bases; junction bases not matched to a gene: 4. Looked up from germline, CDR1 is MNHNY and CDR2 is SVGAGI (reference sequence). The CDR3 runs 15 residues. CDR3 bases: TGTGCCAGCAGTTACCCAGGACAGGGGGGTCAGCCCCAGCATTTT. This translates into CASSYPGQGGQPQHF.

V and J are TRBV10-3 and TRBJ2-1, with 8 bases that match TRBD2. The CDR3 is 14 residues long. The junction had 9 bases not matched to a gene; V was cut back by 9 bases and J by 5 bases. CDR1 and CDR2 (germline): ENHRY, SYGVKD. CDR3 sequence reads: CAIKRTSFDNEQFF. Here the CDR3 DNA reads TGTGCCATAAAACGGACTAGCTTTGACAATGAGCAGTTCTTC.

The chain employs TRBV5-1 and TRBJ2-1; 7 bases agree with TRBD2. This CDR3 is built from 16 residues. Germline V gene data show CDR1 as SGHRS and CDR2 as YFSETQ. The V gene end was trimmed by 2 bases and the J gene end by 7 bases; junction bases not matched to a gene: 12. The CDR3 region has the DNA TGCGCCAGCAGCTTTTTGACTAGCCCAACGGCTAATGAGCAGTTCTTC. Its translation is CASSFLTSPTANEQFF. The full variable domain, completed using reference TRBV5-1 and TRBJ2-1, is KAGVTQTPRYLIKTRGQQVTLSCSPISGHRSVSWYQQTPGQGLQFLFEYFSETQRNKGNFPGRFSGRQFSNSRSEMNVSTLELGDSALYLCASSFLTSPTANEQFFGPGTRLTVL.

This clone was counted only a few times. This chain joins TRBV2 and TRBJ2-1; 9 bases are a match to TRBD2. Germline V gene sequence: CDR1 SNHLY, CDR2 FYNNEI. With V trimmed by 8 bases and J by 0 bases, 11 bases remained unmatched. This CDR3 region has 17 residues. The CDR3 sequence is CASLDRLAAGSYNEQFF. The CDR3 DNA is TGTGCCAGCTTGGACCGACTAGCGGCCGGCTCCTACAATGAGCAGTTCTTC.

The table lists this clone with a few counts. The chain has TRBV11-1 and TRBJ2-1; 7 bases line up with TRBD1. The V segment lost 5 bases and the J segment 5 bases; nucleotides outside the gene matches: 9. Germline-derived CDR1 and CDR2 are SGHAT and FQDESV (reference sequence). The CDR3 length is 15 residues. The CDR3 sequence is CASSHLRDRNNEQFF. In DNA, the CDR3 is TGTGCCAGCAGCCACCTGAGGGACAGAAACAATGAGCAGTTCTTC.

This clone has only a few counts. The CDR3 bases are TGTGCCAGCAGCGTAGACCCGAGGGTTGGGACTGAAGCTTTCTTT. Amino acid sequence: CASSVDPRVGTEAFF. The gene calls are TRBV9 and TRBJ1-1; D is uncertain. The V and J ends lost 0 bases and 5 bases respectively, with 14 bases between them. The germline CDR1 and CDR2 sequences are SGDLS and YYNGEE. The CDR3 has 15 amino acids.

CDR3 coding DNA: TGTGCCATCAGTGAAGGGACACCCCAGGATACGCAGTATTTT. This translates into CAISEGTPQDTQYF. V is TRBV10-3 and J is TRBJ2-3, with D maybe TRBD1 (6 bases). This CDR3 has 14 amino acids. Trimming left V 3 bases short and J 6 bases short, with 13 bases between. CDR1 ENHRY and CDR2 SYGVKD come from the germline V gene.

CDR3 sequence (DNA): TGTGCCAGCAGCTTAGCTACGGGAGCGGGAGATACGCAGTATTTT. As protein: CASSLATGAGDTQYF. V and J are TRBV7-8 and TRBJ2-3; tentative D call: TRBD2 (6 bases). The CDR3 spans 15 residues. Trimming removed 0 bases at V and 5 bases at J, with 12 bases between. Germline V gene sequence: CDR1 SGHVS, CDR2 FQNEAQ.

This clone has only a few counts. The genes are TRBV5-4 and TRBJ2-7; D gene ambiguous. Germline V gene data show CDR1 as SGHNT and CDR2 as YYREEE (reference sequence). The CDR3 extends over 14 amino acids. V shed 0 bases and J shed 2 bases, with 9 bases lying between them. CDR3 sequence reads: CASSLGGFAYEQYF. The DNA for the CDR3 is TGTGCCAGCAGCTTGGGAGGATTCGCCTACGAGCAGTACTTC.

This sequence joins TRBV2 and TRBJ1-1; D is perhaps TRBD1 (6 bases). Trimming left V 4 bases short and J 6 bases short, with 18 bases between. The CDR3 totals 15 residues. The germline gives CDR1 SNHLY, CDR2 FYNNEI. The CDR3 nucleotides read TGTGCCAGCAGTGCATTTACAGGGCCGCGGGCTGAAGCTTTCTTT. Protein: CASSAFTGPRAEAFF.